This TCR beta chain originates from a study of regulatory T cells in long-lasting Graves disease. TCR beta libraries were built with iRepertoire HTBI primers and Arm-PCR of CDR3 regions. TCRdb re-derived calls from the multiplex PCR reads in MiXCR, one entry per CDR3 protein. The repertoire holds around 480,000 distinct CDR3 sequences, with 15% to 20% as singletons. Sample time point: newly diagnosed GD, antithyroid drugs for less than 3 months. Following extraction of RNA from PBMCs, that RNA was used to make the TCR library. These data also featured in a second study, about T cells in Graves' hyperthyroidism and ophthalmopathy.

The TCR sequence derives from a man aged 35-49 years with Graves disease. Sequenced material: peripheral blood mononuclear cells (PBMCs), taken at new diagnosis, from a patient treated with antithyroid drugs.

The CDR3 reads CASSLGGFNTEAFF. The CDR3 coding sequence is TGTGCCAGCAGCCTCGGGGGGTTTAACACTGAAGCTTTCTTT. The rearrangement joins TRBV7-9 to TRBJ1-1; D might be TRBD1 (5 bases). This CDR3 contains 14 residues. Germline CDR1 SEHNR, CDR2 FQNEAQ (reference sequence). V was trimmed by 5 bases and J by 2 bases, leaving 12 bases between them.